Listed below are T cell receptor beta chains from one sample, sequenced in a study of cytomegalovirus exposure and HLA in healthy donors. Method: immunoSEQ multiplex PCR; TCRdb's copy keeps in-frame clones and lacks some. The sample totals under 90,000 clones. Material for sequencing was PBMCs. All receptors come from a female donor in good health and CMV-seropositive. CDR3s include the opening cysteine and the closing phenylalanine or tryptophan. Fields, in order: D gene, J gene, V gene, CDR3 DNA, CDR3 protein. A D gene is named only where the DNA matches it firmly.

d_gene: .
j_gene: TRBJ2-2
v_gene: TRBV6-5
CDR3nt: TGTGCCGGGGGGAGGAGGAACACCGGGGAGCTGTTTTTT
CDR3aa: CAGGRRNTGELFF

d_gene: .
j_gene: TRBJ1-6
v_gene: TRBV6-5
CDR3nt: TGTGCCAGCAGTTCCAATGTTTCACCCCTCCACTTT
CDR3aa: CASSSNVSPLHF

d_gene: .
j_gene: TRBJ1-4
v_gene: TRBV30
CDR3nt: TGTGCCTGGAGTGTTTCGGTTAATGAAAAACTGTTTTTT
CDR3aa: CAWSVSVNEKLFF

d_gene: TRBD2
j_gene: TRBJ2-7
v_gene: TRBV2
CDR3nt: TGTGCCAGCAGTGAAGGACTAGCGACCCACGAGCAGTACTTC
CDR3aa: CASSEGLATHEQYF

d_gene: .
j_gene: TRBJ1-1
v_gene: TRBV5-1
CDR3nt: TGCGCCAGCAGCTCCAGGGGTCTGAACACTGAAGCTTTCTTT
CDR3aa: CASSSRGLNTEAFF

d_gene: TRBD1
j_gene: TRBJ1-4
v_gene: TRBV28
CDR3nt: TGTGCGGGACAGTCTAATGAAAAACTGTTTTTT
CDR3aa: CAGQSNEKLFF

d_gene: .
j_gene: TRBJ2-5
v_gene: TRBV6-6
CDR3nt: TGTGCCAGCTCGACTAGCCAAGAGACCCAGTACTTC
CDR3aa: CASSTSQETQYF

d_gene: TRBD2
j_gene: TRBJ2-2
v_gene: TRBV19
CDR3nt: TGTGCCAGTAGTATATCCACCGGACTAGGGAACACCGGGGAGCTGTTTTTT
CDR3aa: CASSISTGLGNTGELFF

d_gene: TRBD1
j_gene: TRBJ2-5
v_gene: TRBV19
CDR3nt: TGTGCCAGTAGTTGGGACAGGGGGGAGACCCAGTACTTC
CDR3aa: CASSWDRGETQYF

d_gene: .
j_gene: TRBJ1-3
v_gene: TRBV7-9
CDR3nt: TGTGCCAGCAGCTTAGTAGTCTCTGGAAACACCATATATTTT
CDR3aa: CASSLVVSGNTIYF

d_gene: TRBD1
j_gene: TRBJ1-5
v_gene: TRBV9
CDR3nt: TGTGCCAGCAACCCGACAGGGGACAACAATCAGCCCCAGCATTTT
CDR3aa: CASNPTGDNNQPQHF

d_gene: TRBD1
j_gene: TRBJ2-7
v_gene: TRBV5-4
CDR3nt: TGTGCCAGCAGCCCGACAGGGAATCTAGGCGAGCAGTACTTC
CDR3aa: CASSPTGNLGEQYF

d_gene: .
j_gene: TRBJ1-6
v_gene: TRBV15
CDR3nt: TGTGCCACCAGCTCACAGTGGCTCTATAATTCACCCCTCCACTTT
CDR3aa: CATSSQWLYNSPLHF

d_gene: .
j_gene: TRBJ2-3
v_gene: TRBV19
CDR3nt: TGTGCCAGTAGTATTCCTCCTCTCGATACGCAGTATTTT
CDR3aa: CASSIPPLDTQYF

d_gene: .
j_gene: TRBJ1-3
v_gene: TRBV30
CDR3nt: TGTGCCTGGAGTCGGGACTCGGGCTCTGGAAACACCATATATTTT
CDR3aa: CAWSRDSGSGNTIYF

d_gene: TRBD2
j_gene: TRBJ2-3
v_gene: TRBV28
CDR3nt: TGTGCCAGCAGGAAATCGGGGGGGGGCACAGATACGCAGTATTTT
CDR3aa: CASRKSGGGTDTQYF

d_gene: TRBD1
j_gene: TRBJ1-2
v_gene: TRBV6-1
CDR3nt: TGTGCCAGCAGTGAAAGGACAGGGGGCTATGGCTACACCTTC
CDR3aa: CASSERTGGYGYTF

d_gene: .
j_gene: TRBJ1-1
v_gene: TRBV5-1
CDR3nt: TGCGCCAGCAGCTTGGATGGCACCCCGAACACTGAAGCTTTCTTT
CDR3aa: CASSLDGTPNTEAFF

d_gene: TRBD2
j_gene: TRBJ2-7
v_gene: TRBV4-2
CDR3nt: TGTGCCAGCAGCCAAGAGCGGGAGCGGTCCTACGAGCAGTACTTC
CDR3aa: CASSQERERSYEQYF

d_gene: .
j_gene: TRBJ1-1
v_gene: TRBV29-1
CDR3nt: TGCAGCGTGAGAGCACCTCCGTGGAACACTGAAGCTTTCTTT
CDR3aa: CSVRAPPWNTEAFF

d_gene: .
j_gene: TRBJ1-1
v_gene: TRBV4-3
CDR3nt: TGCGCCAGCAGCCAAGACAGGGGTCGTGGCACTGAAGCTTTCTTT
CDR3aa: CASSQDRGRGTEAFF

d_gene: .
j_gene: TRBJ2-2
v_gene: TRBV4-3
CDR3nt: TGCGCCAGCAGCACGGGGTGGAACACCGGGGAGCTGTTTTTT
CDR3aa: CASSTGWNTGELFF

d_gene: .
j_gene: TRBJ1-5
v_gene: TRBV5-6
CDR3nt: TGTGCCAGCAGCGCACGACAGGTCAATCAGCCCCAGCATTTT
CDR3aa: CASSARQVNQPQHF

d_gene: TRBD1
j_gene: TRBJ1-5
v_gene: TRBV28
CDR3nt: TGTGCCAGCAGCACCGGGACAGGGAAGGAACAGCCCCAGCATTTT
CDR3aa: CASSTGTGKEQPQHF

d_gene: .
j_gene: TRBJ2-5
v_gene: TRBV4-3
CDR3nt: TGCGCCAGCAGCCAAGGACATTCGGGGGTAGAGACCCAGTACTTC
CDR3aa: CASSQGHSGVETQYF

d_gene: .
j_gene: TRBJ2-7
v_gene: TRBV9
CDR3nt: TGTGCCAGCAGCGTAGTGGACATACCCTACGAGCAGTACTTC
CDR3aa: CASSVVDIPYEQYF

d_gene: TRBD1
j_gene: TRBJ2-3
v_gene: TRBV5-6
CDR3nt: TGTGCCAGCAGCATCCGTCAGACAGGGTTCGGCACAGATACGCAGTATTTT
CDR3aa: CASSIRQTGFGTDTQYF